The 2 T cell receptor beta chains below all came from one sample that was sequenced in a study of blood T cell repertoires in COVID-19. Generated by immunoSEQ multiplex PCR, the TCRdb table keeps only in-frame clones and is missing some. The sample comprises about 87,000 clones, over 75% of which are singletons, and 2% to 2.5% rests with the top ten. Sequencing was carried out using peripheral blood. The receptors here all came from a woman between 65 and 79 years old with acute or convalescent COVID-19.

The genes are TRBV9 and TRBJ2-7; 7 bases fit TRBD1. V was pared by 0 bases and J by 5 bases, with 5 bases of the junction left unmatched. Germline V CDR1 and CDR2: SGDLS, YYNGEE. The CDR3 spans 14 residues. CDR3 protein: CASSVVGQTNEQYF. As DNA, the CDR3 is TGTGCCAGCAGCGTAGTGGGACAGACTAACGAGCAGTACTTC. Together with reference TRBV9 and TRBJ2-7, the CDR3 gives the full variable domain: DSGVTQTPKHLITATGQRVTLRCSPRSGDLSVYWYQQSLDQGLQFLIQYYNGEERAKGNILERFSAQQFPDLHSELNLSSLELGDSALYFCASSVVGQTNEQYFGPGTRLTVT.

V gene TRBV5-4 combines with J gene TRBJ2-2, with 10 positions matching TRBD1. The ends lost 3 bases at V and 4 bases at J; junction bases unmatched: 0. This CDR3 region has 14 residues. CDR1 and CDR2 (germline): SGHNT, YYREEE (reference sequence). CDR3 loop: CASSWDRGTGELFF. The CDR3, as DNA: TGTGCCAGCAGCTGGGACAGGGGCACCGGGGAGCTGTTTTTT.